The TCR beta chain described here comes from a study of early T cells in non-severe SARS-CoV-2 infection. On the study more broadly: Chains stayed unpaired after sequencing of bulk RNA from unsorted whole blood.

Study findings and constraints: Using VDJdb, the matching emphasized anti-spike CD8 responses while missing private and CD4 specificities.

In germline, CDR1 is DFQATT, CDR2 SNEGSKA (reference sequence). V lost 6 bases and J lost 5, with 11 bases in between. This CDR3 has 11 residues. This clonotype was seen a few times. Its antigen is not known. Unique molecular identifiers were added to individual cDNA molecules. TCRdb redid the calling of the 5' RACE reads with MiXCR, one entry per CDR3 protein. This sample yields tens of thousands of distinct CDR3 sequences, of which around 17% are seen a single time; just over 5% belongs to the top ten. The source material was whole blood, sampled at baseline. V and J are TRBV20-1 and TRBJ2-7; D is undetermined. The sequence came from an adult who was a healthcare worker with PCR-confirmed SARS-CoV-2 infection or an uninfected control (not recorded which). CDR3 sequence: CSAHQTDEQYF. The CDR3 region has the DNA TGCAGTGCCCACCAAACGGACGAGCAGTACTTC.